This T cell receptor beta chain was observed in a study of blood T cell repertoires in COVID-19. V was pared by 8 bases and J by 5 bases, with 9 bases between. CDR1 is SEHNR, CDR2 FQNEAQ, per germline (reference sequence). CDR3 length equals 12 residues. Profiled with immunoSEQ multiplex PCR; TCRdb holds only in-frame clones, not every one. The data show around 150,000 clones, 80% to 90% seen once. The chain recombines TRBV7-9 with TRBJ1-4; the D is unclear. Sequencing was done on a sample of peripheral blood. This sequence originates from a man aged 65 to 85 with acute or convalescent COVID-19. The CDR3, as DNA: TGTGCCAGCGCTCCGGGGAATGAAAAACTGTTTTTT. Translated: CASAPGNEKLFF.